This T cell receptor beta chain was identified during a study of T cell responses to AZD1222 COVID-19 vaccine. Study results and caveats: Most donors were white British and more were female, and clonal diversity was possibly underestimated. Increased Spike-specific TCR breadth and depth were observed after two AZD1222 doses. Close to half of spike-specific TCRs reportedly recognize unmutated variant regions. Baseline seropositivity occurred in only a handful of AZD1222 recipients.

About this clone: The antigen is unknown.

TCRdb keeps only in-frame clones here, not all; method: immunoSEQ multiplex PCR. In the table there are 65,000 to 90,000 clones, about 91% of which are singletons. The sample here was peripheral blood, taken on day 0 of AZD1222 vaccination. The sequence was obtained from an adult in good health.

In DNA form, the CDR3 reads TGTGCCAGCAGCGACCTCAGGGGGCGGACTGAAGCTTTCTTT. Encoded protein: CASSDLRGRTEAFF. The rearrangement uses TRBV9 and TRBJ1-1; 8 bases line up with TRBD1. J was trimmed by 5 bases and V by 3 bases; bases with no gene match: 6. Germline V gene sequence: CDR1 SGDLS, CDR2 YYNGEE. The CDR3 consists of 14 residues.